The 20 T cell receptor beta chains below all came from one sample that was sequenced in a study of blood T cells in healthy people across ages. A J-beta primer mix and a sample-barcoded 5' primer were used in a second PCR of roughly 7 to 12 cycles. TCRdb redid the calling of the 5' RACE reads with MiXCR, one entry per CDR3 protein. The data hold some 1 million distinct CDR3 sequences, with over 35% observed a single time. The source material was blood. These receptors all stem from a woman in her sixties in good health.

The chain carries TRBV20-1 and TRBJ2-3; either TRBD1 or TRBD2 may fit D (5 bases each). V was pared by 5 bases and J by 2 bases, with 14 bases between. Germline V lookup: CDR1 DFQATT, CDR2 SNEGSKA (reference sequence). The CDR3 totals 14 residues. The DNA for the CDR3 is TGCAGTGCTCCCCCTGGGACCATCACAGATACGCAGTATTTT. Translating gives CSAPPGTITDTQYF.

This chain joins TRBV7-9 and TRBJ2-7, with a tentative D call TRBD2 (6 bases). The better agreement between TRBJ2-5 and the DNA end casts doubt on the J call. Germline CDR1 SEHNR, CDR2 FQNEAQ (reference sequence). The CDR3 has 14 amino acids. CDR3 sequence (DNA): TGTGCCAGCAGCGTCGTTGGGGGAGGAGAGACCCAGTACTTC. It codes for CASSVVGGGETQYF.

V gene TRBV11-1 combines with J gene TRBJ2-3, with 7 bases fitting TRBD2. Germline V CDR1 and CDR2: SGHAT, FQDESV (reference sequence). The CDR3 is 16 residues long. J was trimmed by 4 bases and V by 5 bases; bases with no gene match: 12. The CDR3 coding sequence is TGTGCCAGCAGCCCGAGAGCGGGGAGGGCCGCAGATACGCAGTATTTT. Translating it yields CASSPRAGRAADTQYF.

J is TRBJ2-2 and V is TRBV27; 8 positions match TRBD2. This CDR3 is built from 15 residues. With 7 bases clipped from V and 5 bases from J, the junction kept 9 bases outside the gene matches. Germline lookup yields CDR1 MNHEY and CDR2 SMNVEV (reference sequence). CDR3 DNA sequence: TGTGCCAGCACCGGACTAGCCGGATGGACCGGGGAGCTGTTTTTT. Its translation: CASTGLAGWTGELFF.

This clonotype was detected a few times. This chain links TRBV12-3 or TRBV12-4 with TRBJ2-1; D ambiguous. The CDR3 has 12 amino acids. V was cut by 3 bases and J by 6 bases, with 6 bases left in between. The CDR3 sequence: CASSFSPNEQFF. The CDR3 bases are TGTGCCAGCAGTTTCAGCCCCAATGAGCAGTTCTTC.

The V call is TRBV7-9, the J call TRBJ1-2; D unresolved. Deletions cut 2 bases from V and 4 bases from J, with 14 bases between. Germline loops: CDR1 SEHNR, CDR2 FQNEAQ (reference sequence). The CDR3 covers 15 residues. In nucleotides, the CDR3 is TGTGCCAGCAGCTTAAGGACCAAGGAGGGCTATGGCTACACCTTC. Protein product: CASSLRTKEGYGYTF.

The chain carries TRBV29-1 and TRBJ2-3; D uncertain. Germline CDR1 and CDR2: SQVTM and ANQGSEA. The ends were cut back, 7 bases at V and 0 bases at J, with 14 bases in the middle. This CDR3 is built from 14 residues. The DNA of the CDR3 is TGCAGCGCCCCTCTTGGTTCTAGCACAGATACGCAGTATTTT. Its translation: CSAPLGSSTDTQYF.

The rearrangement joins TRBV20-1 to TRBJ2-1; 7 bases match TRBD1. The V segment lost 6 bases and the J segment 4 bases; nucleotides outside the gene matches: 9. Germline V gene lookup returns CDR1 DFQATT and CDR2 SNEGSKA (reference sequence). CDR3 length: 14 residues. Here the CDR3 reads CSAHTGDPYNEQFF. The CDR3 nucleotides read TGCAGTGCCCATACAGGGGACCCATACAATGAGCAGTTCTTC.

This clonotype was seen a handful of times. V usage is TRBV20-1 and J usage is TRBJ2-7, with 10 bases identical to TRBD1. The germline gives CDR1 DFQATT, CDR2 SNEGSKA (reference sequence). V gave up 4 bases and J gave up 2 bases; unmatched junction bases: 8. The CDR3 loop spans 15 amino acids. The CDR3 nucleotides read TGCAGTGCTACAACCCCCGGGACAGGGGCCTACGAGCAGTACTTC. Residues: CSATTPGTGAYEQYF.

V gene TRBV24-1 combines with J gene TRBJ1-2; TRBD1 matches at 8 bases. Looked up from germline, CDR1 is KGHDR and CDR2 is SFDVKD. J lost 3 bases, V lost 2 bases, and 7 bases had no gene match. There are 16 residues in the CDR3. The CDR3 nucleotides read TGTGCCACCAGTGATTCATCCGGGACAGGTTACTATGGCTACACCTTC. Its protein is CATSDSSGTGYYGYTF.

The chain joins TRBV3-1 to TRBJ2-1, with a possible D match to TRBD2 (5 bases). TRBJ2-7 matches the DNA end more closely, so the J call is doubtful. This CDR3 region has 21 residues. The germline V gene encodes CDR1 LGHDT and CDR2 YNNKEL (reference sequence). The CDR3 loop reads CASSQESPSRVGRSSYNEQYF. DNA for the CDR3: TGTGCCAGCAGCCAAGAGAGTCCTTCTAGAGTAGGGAGAAGCTCCTACAATGAGCAGTACTTC.

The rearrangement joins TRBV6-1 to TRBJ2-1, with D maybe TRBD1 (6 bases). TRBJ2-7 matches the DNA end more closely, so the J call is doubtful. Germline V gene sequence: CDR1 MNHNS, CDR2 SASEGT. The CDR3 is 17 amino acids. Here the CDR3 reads CASTGSDAGAAYNEQYF. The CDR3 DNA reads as TGTGCCAGCACCGGTTCGGATGCAGGGGCCGCGTACAATGAGCAGTACTTC.

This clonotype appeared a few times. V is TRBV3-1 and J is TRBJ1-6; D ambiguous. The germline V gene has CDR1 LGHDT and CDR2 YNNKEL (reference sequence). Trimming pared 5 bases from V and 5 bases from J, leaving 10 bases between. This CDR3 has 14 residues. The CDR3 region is CASSKPNDNSPLHF. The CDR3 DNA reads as TGTGCCAGCAGCAAGCCCAATGATAATTCACCCCTCCACTTT.

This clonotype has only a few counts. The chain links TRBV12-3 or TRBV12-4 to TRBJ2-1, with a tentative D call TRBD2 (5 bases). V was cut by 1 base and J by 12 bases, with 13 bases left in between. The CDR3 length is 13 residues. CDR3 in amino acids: CASSLGTTTGQFF. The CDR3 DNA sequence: TGTGCCAGCAGTTTAGGCACGACTACTGGGCAGTTCTTC.

Written as DNA, the CDR3 is TGTGCCAGCGCCAGACTAGCAGCAGGCGATGAGCAGTTCTTC. Its protein is CASARLAAGDEQFF. The gene calls are TRBV9 and TRBJ2-1, with TRBD2 identical over 7 bases. Germline-derived CDR1 and CDR2 are SGDLS and YYNGEE. The V segment lost 7 bases and the J segment 8 bases; nucleotides outside the gene matches: 12. The CDR3 has 14 amino acids.

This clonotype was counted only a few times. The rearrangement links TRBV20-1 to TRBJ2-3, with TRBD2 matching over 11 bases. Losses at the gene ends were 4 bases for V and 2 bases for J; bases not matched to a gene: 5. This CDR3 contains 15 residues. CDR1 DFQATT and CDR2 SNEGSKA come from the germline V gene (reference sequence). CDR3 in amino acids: CSAKGTSGYTDTQYF. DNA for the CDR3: TGCAGTGCTAAAGGGACTAGCGGATACACAGATACGCAGTATTTT.

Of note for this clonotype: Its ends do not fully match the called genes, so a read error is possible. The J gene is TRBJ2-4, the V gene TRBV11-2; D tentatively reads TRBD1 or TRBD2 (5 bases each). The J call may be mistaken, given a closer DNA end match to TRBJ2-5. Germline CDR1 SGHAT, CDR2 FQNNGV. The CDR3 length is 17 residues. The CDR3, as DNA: TGTGCCGGCAGCCTCGTATTGAGGGGCCACCTCGGAGAGACCCAGTACTTC. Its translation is CAGSLVLRGHLGETQYF.

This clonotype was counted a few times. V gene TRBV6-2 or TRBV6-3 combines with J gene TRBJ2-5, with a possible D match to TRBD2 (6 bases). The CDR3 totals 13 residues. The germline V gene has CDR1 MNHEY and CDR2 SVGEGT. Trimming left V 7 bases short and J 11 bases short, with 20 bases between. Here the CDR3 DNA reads TGTGCCAGCACAATAGCAGCGAAACGGGAGCAGTACTTC. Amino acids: CASTIAAKREQYF.

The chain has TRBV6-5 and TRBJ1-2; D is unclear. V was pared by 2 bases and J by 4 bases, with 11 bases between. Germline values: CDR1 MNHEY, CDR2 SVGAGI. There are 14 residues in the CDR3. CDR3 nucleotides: TGTGCCAGCAGTTACAAGGTCATCGGCTATGGCTACACCTTC. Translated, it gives CASSYKVIGYGYTF.

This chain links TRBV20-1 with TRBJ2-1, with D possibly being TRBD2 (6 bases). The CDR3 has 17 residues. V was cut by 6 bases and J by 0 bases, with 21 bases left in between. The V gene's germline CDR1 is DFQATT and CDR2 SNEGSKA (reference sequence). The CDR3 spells CSAVLPSGRPSYNEQFF. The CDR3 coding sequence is TGCAGTGCCGTGCTCCCTAGTGGGAGGCCCTCCTACAATGAGCAGTTCTTC.